The clone carrying this T cell receptor (beta chain) was counted between two and nine times. The target antigen is unknown. These data are taken from a study of cytomegalovirus exposure and HLA in healthy donors. Study-level results: Earlier analysis found most TCR beta V segments productive about 90% or about 30% of the time.

In germline, CDR1 is SGHVS, CDR2 FQNEAQ. The CDR3 has 16 amino acids. Trimming left V 0 bases short and J 0 bases short, with 9 bases between. The PCR ran on 60 Vbeta and 13 Jbeta primers. The data were produced by immunoSEQ multiplex PCR, yet TCRdb's version contains in-frame clones alone and is incomplete. This table holds around 100,000 clones, over 60% found once. The sequenced sample was PBMCs. This sequence originates from a female donor in good health and CMV-seropositive. J is TRBJ1-3 and V is TRBV7-8; D gene uncertain. CDR3 sequence: CASSLAHTPSGNTIYF. CDR3 bases: TGTGCCAGCAGCTTAGCGCACACCCCCTCTGGAAACACCATATATTTT.